This entry features one T cell receptor beta chain sequence. This record belongs to a study of T cells in Graves' hyperthyroidism and ophthalmopathy. Trimming pared 3 bases from V and 0 bases from J, leaving 9 bases between. The germline gives CDR1 LNHDA, CDR2 SQIVND (reference sequence). The CDR3 totals 15 residues. TCR beta CDR3 regions were amplified from RNA transcripts. First-round RT-PCR targeting the TCR CDR3 was performed with the HTBI primer set. TCRdb called the multiplex PCR reads again in MiXCR, with one record for every CDR3 protein. The sample includes 450,000 to 650,000 distinct CDR3 sequences, 14% of them seen just once. Not enrolled were patients with uncontrolled infection, other autoimmune disease, pregnancy or lactation.

Sequencing was carried out using blood. The chain recombines TRBV19 with TRBJ2-4; D gene uncertain. The source is a young woman with Graves' ophthalmopathy. The chain's CDR3 is CASSMNWLAKNIQYF. The CDR3 region has the DNA TGTGCCAGTAGTATGAACTGGCTAGCCAAAAACATTCAGTACTTC.